This entry describes one T cell receptor (beta chain). Produced via immunoSEQ multiplex PCR; TCRdb's table is partial and in-frame only. This table has just over 2,000,000 clones, 85% to 95% appearing once. The data derive from a study of shared clonotypes between healthy human individuals. Study context: Donor composition was a couple of women and three men, aged 18 to 49.

CD8 cells regarded as naive lacked CD45RO, were positively chosen for CCR7, and omitted terminally differentiated effector memory CD45RA+ cells. Trimming cost V 2 bases and J 6 bases, with 10 bases left between them. Germline V gene sequence: CDR1 MGHRA, CDR2 YSYEKL. The CDR3 spans 14 residues. The sample taken for sequencing was naive CD8+ T cells sorted from blood. V gene TRBV4-1 combines with J gene TRBJ2-2, with D possibly TRBD1 on 5 matching bases. The clonotype originates from a man aged 18 to 35 in good health. The CDR3 sequence: CASSQTWTPGELFF. In nucleotides, the CDR3 is TGCGCCAGCAGCCAAACGTGGACACCCGGGGAGCTGTTTTTT.